Presented here are 4 T cell receptor beta chains from one specimen sequenced in a study of T-cell reconstitution after alpha-beta-depleted transplantation in children (dated by TCRdb to between 2015 and 2016). Library preparation employed PCR. Sequencing was performed on an Illumina HiSeq 2500. TCR libraries were prepared with molecular barcoding, using unique molecular identifiers to normalize TCRbeta repertoire quantification. The raw public reads went through TCRdb reprocessing: fastp at Q25, MiXCR clone calling, in-frame beta chains kept. Duplicate CDR3 protein sequences are folded into a single record with the most common DNA and genes. The sample table lists about 110,000 distinct CDR3 sequences, over 9% of them with a count of one. The top ten hold 6.5% to 9.5% of the sample. Sequences were derived from PBMCs from the stem cell graft donor, sampled from the stem cell graft. These receptors all stem from a human donor who donated a stem cell graft to a child with acute lymphoblastic leukemia.

This clonotype has a count of ten or more. The J gene is TRBJ1-2, the V gene TRBV15, with 10 bases that match TRBD1. Germline CDR1 reads LNHNV; CDR2 reads YYDKDF (reference sequence). V was clipped by 5 bases and J by 4 bases; unmatched bases: 7. The CDR3 totals 15 residues. As DNA, the CDR3 is TGTGCCACCAGCGCTCCGACAGGGGGCGGCTATGGCTACACCTTC. This sequence encodes CATSAPTGGGYGYTF.

This clonotype was picked up many times. This sequence joins TRBV7-3 and TRBJ2-3; D possibly uses TRBD1 or TRBD2 (6 bases each). Trimming took off 6 bases at V and 0 bases at J, with 25 bases between the two ends. The CDR3 spans 19 residues. Germline assignment: CDR1 SGHTA and CDR2 FQGTGA. CDR3 sequence (DNA): TGTGCCAGCAGTCCACTGGGGGGACACGGCTCGACTAGCACAGATACGCAGTATTTT. Translated, it gives CASSPLGGHGSTSTDTQYF.

This clonotype occurred many times. The V gene is TRBV20-1, the J gene TRBJ2-1; 7 nucleotides align to TRBD2. The CDR3 runs to 15 residues. The ends lost 3 bases at V and 2 bases at J; junction bases unmatched: 7. The germline gives CDR1 DFQATT, CDR2 SNEGSKA (reference sequence). The CDR3, as DNA: TGCAGTGCTAGTCCTGGGGCGGGAGCCTACAATGAGCAGTTCTTC. Protein sequence: CSASPGAGAYNEQFF.

This clonotype was picked up many times. This chain uses TRBV27 with TRBJ2-1, with D possibly matching TRBD1 (5 bases). Germline loops: CDR1 MNHEY, CDR2 SMNVEV (reference sequence). V was clipped by 0 bases and J by 7 bases, with 7 bases between them. This CDR3 comprises 13 residues. The CDR3, as DNA: TGTGCCAGCAGTTTATCGAACAGGAATGAGCAGTTCTTC. Amino acid sequence: CASSLSNRNEQFF.